This record concerns one T cell receptor beta chain sequence. The sample is drawn from a study of blood T cell repertoires in COVID-19. About the research overall: T cells, B-cell-depleted T cells, or PBMCs provided the cDNA or gDNA that served as material.

CDR3 length: 14 residues. V lost 1 base to trimming and J lost 8 bases, with 14 bases between them. The V gene's germline CDR1 is SGHTA and CDR2 FQGTGA. Authors' analysis steps: Amplifying reference gene primers gave estimates of nucleated cell counts. The repertoire was sequenced with immunoSEQ multiplex PCR; TCRdb's copy has only in-frame clones and lacks some. V, J and clone size reflect that table, while D and trimming were determined from the DNA. The data contain roughly 250,000 clones, 82% of them seen just once; the ten biggest clones take up 9.5% to 15%. Material: peripheral blood. The gene calls are TRBV7-3 and TRBJ1-2; D might be TRBD1 (6 bases). The sequence was collected from a woman aged 55-69 years with active or convalescent COVID-19. In DNA, the CDR3 is TGTGCCAGCAGCTTAAAGGCAGGGGAGAGCGGCTACACCTTC. Protein: CASSLKAGESGYTF. Drawing the rest from reference TRBV7-3 and TRBJ1-2, the complete variable domain is GAGVSQTPSNKVTEKGKYVELRCDPISGHTALYWYRQSLGQGPEFLIYFQGTGAADDSGLPNDRFFAVRPEGSVSTLKIQRTERGDSAVYLCASSLKAGESGYTFGSGTRLTVV.